This T cell receptor (beta chain) originates from a study of long-term antiretroviral therapy in people with HIV. Notes on the study in general: Relative to transplant donor controls, diversity remained lower despite increasing after ART.

V lost 5 bases, J lost 0 bases, and 11 bases lay in between. Germline CDR1 is SGHAT and CDR2 is FQDESV (reference sequence). The CDR3 spans 16 residues. Comment on this clone: Its antigen is still unknown.

Run at survey level, the immunoSEQ assay was version v3.0. The repertoire was sequenced with immunoSEQ multiplex PCR; TCRdb's copy has only in-frame clones and lacks some. This table holds about 28,000 clones, roughly 90% found once. This receptor was obtained from a woman in her late teens or twenties with HIV. V is TRBV11-1 and J is TRBJ1-6; the D gene is possibly TRBD1 (6 bases). The sequencing used unsorted PBMCs, collected 0.5 years after starting antiretroviral therapy. The CDR3 DNA reads as TGTGCCAGCAGCGACAGGAGGAGCTCCTATAATTCACCCCTCCACTTT. It translates to CASSDRRSSYNSPLHF.